This T cell receptor beta chain was identified in a study of cytomegalovirus exposure and HLA in healthy donors (dated by TCRdb to 2016 to 2017). In terms of the full investigation: An earlier analysis of some 500 of the donors reported about 250 Gb of sequence data and 117 million unique TCR beta sequences from 150 million to 200 million T cells. Typing coverage varied by locus: roughly 620-640 donors for A, B, C, DRB1 and DQB1; 522 for DQA1; around 570 for DPA1; 400 to 480 for DPB1. Donor age, sex, ethnicity and CMV serostatus were compiled alongside the repertoire data. Every discovery cohort repertoire had been produced on one sequencing platform. In addition to the first cohort of 666 subjects, a separate validation cohort of 130 or so different subjects was used. HLA typing included class I and class II loci at four-digit resolution. In a later analysis, previously published TCR beta repertoires from 666 donors were re-analyzed and high-resolution HLA genotyping was added so that TCR occurrence patterns could be studied. The study aimed to test whether signatures of past pathogen exposure could be identified by cataloging public T cell receptors. Among some 400 genotyped donors of the cohort, an average of roughly 230,000 unique TCR beta nucleotide sequences was sequenced per donor, of which about 19% were non-productive. The later analysis used no new phenotypic data to find candidate immune exposures, relying instead on TCR beta sequences and their occurrence across donors. The study profiled the T cell repertoires of hundreds of subjects by immunosequencing and related them to cytomegalovirus serostatus. An early release that covered 640 HLA-typed donors contained about 300 gigabases of sequencing data and 65 million to 100 million unique TCR sequences. Of the approximately 400 genotyped donors, 75% to 85% were placed in the genetic ancestry cluster associated with self-reported Caucasian donors. An earlier analysis of around 640 of the donors used high-throughput TCR beta sequencing to judge whether each TCR beta V gene segment behaved as functional or pseudogenic. In a later genetic analysis, genome-wide SNP genotypes for about 55% of the 666 donors were used, and that subset was treated as a discovery cohort. High-throughput TCR immunosequencing, statistical association of individual TCRs with disease status, and machine learning were combined to predict cytomegalovirus infection status. Several DR-DQ haplotypes were treated as single units for association and clustering because of strong linkage in the cohort.

The paper's findings and limits, for the study overall: HLA typing was unavailable for some donors at each locus, so association tests used only the typed subset. In a later analysis, HLA-associated TCR beta chains showed more clonal expansion and lower generation probabilities than non-associated chains that were equally common. This cohort had only TCR beta chains sequenced, and the lack of alpha or paired-chain data limited which features could be detected. The authors suggested that the approach could potentially be generalized to other disease states and immunological phenotypes. Sequencing depth was assumed to be roughly uniform across donors in the presence/absence analyses, though that assumption may not hold. Some IMGT-functional V segments, including TRBV6-2 and TRBV6-3, could not be distinguished by the 87-base-pair reads and were therefore excluded. A further reported finding was that TCR beta sequences accurately predicted the HLA-A and HLA-B alleles for most subjects in the first cohort. A later analysis found that most CMV-associated TCR beta chains appeared HLA-restricted, with HLA associations seemingly driven largely by CMV exposure. In the study, approximately 150 TCR beta chains were listed as associated with cytomegalovirus. Immune exposure information for the cohort was limited to CMV serostatus. In both the original and validation cohorts, the classifier was reported to diagnose cytomegalovirus status with high specificity and sensitivity. In a later genetic analysis, fewer N-insertions in productive TCRs were reported among donors in an Asian-associated ancestry cluster than the 666-donor mean. An earlier analysis of 587 of the donors showed that most TCR beta V segments appeared in productive rearrangements either about 87% or about 30% of the time, which broadly matched IMGT annotations. In a later analysis, about 17,000 TCR beta sequences were associated with specific HLA alleles at a false discovery rate of 0.05. According to a later analysis, parvovirus B19, influenza, CMV and Epstein-Barr virus appeared linked to several top co-occurrence clusters. When HLA alleles, especially DR and DQ, strongly co-occurred, attributing TCR associations to individual alleles was difficult. Fewer than 20 rarely observed V segments, including chromosome 9 orphons, were excluded from the earlier analysis of about 600 of the donors because counts were too low. Most TCR sequences were observed very rarely across donors, whereas some public TCRs were present in many individuals. Linkage disequilibrium might explain the correlated functional status among segregating V segments, but an unknown experimental factor could not be ruled out. In a later analysis, the rate of TCR association differed among HLA loci, with DRB1 alleles having the most associated TCRs and HLA-C alleles having the fewest. A few of the identified cytomegalovirus-associated TCR beta chains were confirmed in vitro to be specific for cytomegalovirus antigens. A cluster of highly shared sequence variants was judged likely to be a technical artifact of the sequencing pipeline. V-gene and J-gene trimming of TCR beta chains was associated with a missense DCLRE1C variant in a later genetic analysis, and the association was replicated in an independent cohort.

Receptors were amplified or captured by the immunoSEQ multiplex PCR assay. The multiplex PCR relied on a mix of 60 forward primers for TCR Vbeta segments and 13 reverse primers for TCR Jbeta segments. A multiplex PCR assay on genomic DNA amplified the CDR3 region of rearranged TCR beta genes. The amplified TCR beta libraries were sequenced on the Illumina HiSeq System as 87-base-pair reads. The original pipeline was this. In a later analysis, tens of millions of unique TCR beta chains were counted across the roughly 670 repertoires, and roughly 11 million of these chains were shared by at least two donors. To remove PCR and sequencing errors, raw reads were error-corrected and collapsed into unique sequences using a nearest-neighbor algorithm that merged closely related sequences. V, D and J gene segments were assigned by aligning CDR3 sequences to IMGT reference sequences. For a sequence to be retained, at least a six-nucleotide match to both a V gene segment and a J gene segment was required. Rearrangements were classified as productive when the CDR3 lacked stop codons and remained in frame with V and J, and all other rearrangements were classified as non-productive. Following IMGT convention, CDR3 was defined as the stretch from the second conserved V-encoded cysteine to the conserved J-encoded phenylalanine. The earlier analysis of around 640 of the donors excluded sequences that lacked an unambiguous match to a single V gene segment. In an earlier analysis of 587 of the donors, V segments were called functional above 56.7% productive rearrangements and were called segregating when the between-donor standard deviation exceeded 5%. To diagnose cytomegalovirus status from the catalog of TCR beta chain sequences, a statistical classification framework was built. V and J gene assignment, in a later analysis, came from comparing TCR nucleotide sequences with IMGT/GENE-DB human TR gene sequences. Using the TCRdist pipeline, a later analysis assigned CDR3 sequences along with most-parsimonious VDJ recombination scenarios. In a later analysis, each TCR beta chain was defined by its CDR3 amino acid sequence together with its V-gene family, and reads lacking a unique V-gene family were excluded. A later analysis removed 550 to 700 highly shared, low-generation-probability nucleotide sequences to deal with suspected cross-contamination and a sequencing artifact. For each public chain, a later analysis derived a clonal expansion index from normalized ranks of inferred template counts within each repertoire. Generation probabilities in a later analysis came from a VDJ recombination model fitted to out-of-frame rearrangements, and those results were checked against IGoR. A later analysis scored TCR-TCR, TCR-HLA and TCR-CMV co-occurrence with hypergeometric tests, applying a repertoire-size bias correction to TCR pairs. To estimate false discovery rates, a later analysis permuted the HLA or CMV assignments 20 times. In a later analysis, co-occurring TCRs were grouped using DBSCAN, and TCRdist sequence similarity was added for clustering within HLA-allele-positive subsets. Repertoires with fewer than 30,000 or more than 120,000 public chains, plus five repertoires with anomalous nucleotide sharing, were excluded from co-occurrence clustering. TCRdb limited this immuneACCESS table to in-frame rearrangements with V and J called. A share of clones is missing; checked studies link under half to unresolved V genes, and the rest is unexplained. D and trimming were read from the DNA, whereas the V and J calls and clone size are those reported in that table. The sample has some 150,000 clones on record, over 80% of them singletons. The ten most abundant clones make up approximately 1.5% of the sample.

V sheds 4 bases and J sheds 11 bases, leaving 9 bases between their ends. According to the germline V gene, CDR1 reads MDHEN and CDR2 reads SYDVKM. Taken from cysteine to phenylalanine, the CDR3 has 12 residues. CDR3 DNA only is kept here, 36 bases in frame from base 1. The cohort comprised approximately 700 healthy bone marrow donors. At the time of sampling, every cohort member was nominally healthy, though immune exposures that went unrecorded were likely present. The donor tested CMV seronegative and was one of the 352 seronegative cohort members. A peripheral blood sample was provided by each donor, and peripheral blood mononuclear cells were used for TCR beta sequencing. The Qiagen DNeasy Blood Extraction Kit was used to extract genomic DNA from the blood cell samples. Details on this clone: What antigen it recognizes has not been identified. Within one base of it there is no much larger clone, and no base qualities were kept.

The chain is made from TRBV28 and TRBJ1-6; confidence is insufficient to name the D gene. Sequences were obtained from PBMCs. This TCR derives from a man in his forties in good health and CMV-seronegative. The CDR3 region: CASSSRSTPLHF. The DNA is as follows: TGTGCCAGCAGTTCCCGTTCTACACCCCTCCACTTT.